Each of the 18 T cell receptor beta chains below was sequenced from the same sample in a study of cytomegalovirus exposure and HLA in healthy donors. The PCR was carried out with 60 Vbeta primers and 13 Jbeta primers. Libraries were prepared by immunoSEQ multiplex PCR; TCRdb keeps only in-frame clonotypes and omits some of them. The sample lists fewer than 130,000 clones; around four fifths were seen once. The sequenced material came from PBMCs. Every receptor here comes from a man aged 25 to 45 in good health and CMV-seropositive.

This clone came up once. The V gene is TRBV10-1, the J gene TRBJ1-5; 7 nucleotides match TRBD1. The CDR3 contains 12 residues. After removal of 10 bases from V and 2 bases from J, the junction contained 2 bases not matched to a gene. CDR1 and CDR2 from the germline V gene are WNHNN and SYGVQD (reference sequence). The CDR3 bases are TGCGCCACTGGACAGGGCAATCAGCCCCAGCATTTT. Translated: CATGQGNQPQHF.

The chain carries TRBV7-9 and TRBJ1-6, with 7 positions matching TRBD1. With 6 bases clipped from V and 6 bases from J, the junction kept 8 bases outside the gene matches. The CDR3 sequence is 15 residues long. Germline V gene lookup returns CDR1 SEHNR and CDR2 FQNEAQ (reference sequence). The CDR3: CASRPTGTANSPLHF. CDR3 DNA sequence: TGTGCCAGCAGACCCACCGGGACAGCTAATTCACCCCTCCACTTT.

The chain uses TRBV7-9 and TRBJ2-3, with 11 bases identical to TRBD2. The CDR3 is 14 residues long. J lost 4 bases, V lost 6 bases, and 3 bases had no gene match. Germline V gene lookup returns CDR1 SEHNR and CDR2 FQNEAQ (reference sequence). As DNA, the CDR3 is TGTGCCAGCAGTTCTAGCGGGGGGTCAGATACGCAGTATTTT. The encoded protein is CASSSSGGSDTQYF.

The gene calls are TRBV4-3 and TRBJ2-2, with 7 bases that match TRBD1. The CDR3 spans 16 residues. The J segment lost 4 bases and the V segment lost 4 bases, leaving 9 bases of the junction unmatched. Germline CDR1 LGHNA, CDR2 YSLEER. The CDR3 here is CASSRRQGSTTGELFF. Written as DNA, the CDR3 is TGCGCCAGCAGCCGACGACAGGGCTCAACCACCGGGGAGCTGTTTTTT.

The chain employs TRBV11-2 and TRBJ2-1; D might be TRBD1 (7 bases). The CDR3 contains 15 residues. Between the trimmed V and J ends, which lost 3 bases and 7 bases, there was a span of 16 bases. The germline V gene has CDR1 SGHAT and CDR2 FQNNGV. The DNA for the CDR3 is TGTGCCAGCAGCTTTCAGGGGGGCAAGTCAAATGAGCAGTTCTTC. Its translation: CASSFQGGKSNEQFF.

This clone appeared once. The V call is TRBV10-2, the J call TRBJ2-7, with TRBD2 identical over 11 bases. The CDR3 length is 17 residues. After removal of 0 bases from V and 7 bases from J, the junction contained 11 bases not matched to a gene. From germline, CDR1 is WSHSY and CDR2 SAAADI. In nucleotides, the CDR3 is TGCGCCAGCAGTGAGTCCATTCTACTAGCGGGGGCGGGGGAGCAGTACTTC. It is translated as CASSESILLAGAGEQYF.

V is TRBV4-1 and J is TRBJ1-1, with D tentatively TRBD1 (6 bases). CDR1 is MGHRA and CDR2 is YSYEKL in the germline V gene. The V gene lost 2 bases and the J gene lost 6 bases, with 10 bases spanning the gap. CDR3 length: 13 amino acids. CDR3 residues: CASSQLGAAEAFF. In DNA form, the CDR3 reads TGCGCCAGCAGCCAACTGGGGGCCGCTGAAGCTTTCTTT.

The chain couples TRBV6-1 to TRBJ2-5; TRBD1 might be the D (5 bases). The CDR3 covers 15 residues. V lost 4 bases and J lost 1, with 13 bases in between. Germline V lookup: CDR1 MNHNS, CDR2 SASEGT. Here the CDR3 DNA reads TGTGCCAGCAGTGCAACAGGCACTTCCCAAGAGACCCAGTACTTC. Amino acids: CASSATGTSQETQYF.

The chain joins TRBV10-3 to TRBJ2-7; 8 bases line up with TRBD2. There are 16 residues in the CDR3. Trimming cost V 0 bases and J 5 bases; bases outside gene matches: 9. CDR1 ENHRY and CDR2 SYGVKD come from the germline V gene. DNA for the CDR3: TGTGCCATCAGTGAGTCCAGGACTAGCAAAGGCGACGAGCAGTACTTC. Amino acid sequence: CAISESRTSKGDEQYF.

This chain connects TRBV7-9 to TRBJ2-2; 7 bases line up with TRBD1. Germline values: CDR1 SEHNR, CDR2 FQNEAQ (reference sequence). The V and J ends lost 4 bases and 5 bases, in that order; junction bases with no gene match: 4. This CDR3 region has 14 residues. The CDR3 DNA reads TGTGCCAGCAGCTACCCGGGACAGACCGGGGAGCTGTTTTTT. Protein: CASSYPGQTGELFF.

The rearrangement links TRBV30 to TRBJ1-1; 10 bases are shared with TRBD1. From germline, CDR1 is GTSNPN and CDR2 SVGIG (reference sequence). V was clipped by 2 bases and J by 4 bases; unmatched bases: 7. There are 15 residues in the CDR3. The CDR3 sequence is CAWSPLTGGVTEAFF. The CDR3 coding sequence is TGTGCCTGGAGTCCACTGACAGGGGGCGTCACTGAAGCTTTCTTT.

The chain employs TRBV6-6 and TRBJ2-3, with 9 bases matching TRBD1. The germline CDR1 and CDR2 sequences are MNHNY and SVGAGI (reference sequence). V shed 10 bases and J 5 bases; nucleotides not matched to a gene: 10. CDR3 length equals 14 residues. In DNA, the CDR3 is TGTGCCACTGGGGGACAGGGTACGGGAGATACGCAGTATTTT. Translating it yields CATGGQGTGDTQYF.

The CDR3 loop reads CASSLSTSGGELFF. The CDR3 DNA reads as TGTGCCAGCAGCTTGTCTACTTCGGGCGGGGAGCTGTTTTTT. The chain joins TRBV5-4 to TRBJ2-2; D gene unclear. CDR1 SGHNT and CDR2 YYREEE come from the germline V gene (reference sequence). Trimming took 1 base from V and 7 from J, leaving 11 bases between them. The CDR3 sequence is 14 residues long.

V usage is TRBV11-2 and J usage is TRBJ1-2; the match to TRBD1 covers 9 bases. The CDR3 has 16 amino acids. Per the germline V gene, CDR1 is SGHAT and CDR2 is FQNNGV. V shed 4 bases, J shed 8 bases, and the junction held 14 bases outside the gene matches. CDR3 DNA: TGTGCCAGCAGCTACAGTTTACCCGGACAGGGGCGCGGCTACACCTTC. Residues: CASSYSLPGQGRGYTF.

The J gene is TRBJ2-7, the V gene TRBV4-1; TRBD1 matches at 8 bases. The J segment lost 4 bases and the V segment lost 4 bases, leaving 9 bases of the junction unmatched. The CDR3 totals 15 residues. The germline gives CDR1 MGHRA, CDR2 YSYEKL. The CDR3 loop is CASSLEDRVEYEQYF. The DNA of the CDR3 is TGCGCCAGCAGCCTAGAGGACAGGGTCGAGTACGAGCAGTACTTC.

CDR3 amino acids: CASSFGTVNTEAFF. The DNA of the CDR3 is TGTGCCAGCAGCTTTGGGACAGTGAACACTGAAGCTTTCTTT. The rearrangement links TRBV11-3 to TRBJ1-1, with 7 nucleotides matching TRBD1. Germline V gives CDR1 SGHNT, CDR2 YENEEA. The CDR3 length is 14 residues. V shed 3 bases, J shed 0 bases, and the junction held 1 base outside the gene matches.

V is TRBV10-3 and J is TRBJ1-2; possibly TRBD1 for D (5 bases). Germline lookup yields CDR1 ENHRY and CDR2 SYGVKD. This CDR3 has 12 residues. V lost 10 bases, J lost 6 bases, and 15 bases lay in between. The DNA of the CDR3 is TGTGCCAGCTGGGACTTACTAAATGGCTACACCTTC. It translates to CASWDLLNGYTF.

The V gene is TRBV7-2, the J gene TRBJ2-7; 11 bases agree with TRBD1. Trimming took 4 bases from V and 2 from J; bases not matched to a gene: 1. The CDR3 totals 14 residues. Germline loops: CDR1 SGHTA, CDR2 FQGNSA. DNA of the CDR3: TGTGCCAGCAGCTGGACAGGGGGCCCCTACGAGCAGTACTTC. Protein sequence: CASSWTGGPYEQYF.